Listed here are 32 T cell receptor beta chains from one sample, sequenced in a study of CD8 T cells in Susac syndrome. RNA, at about 0.45 to 1 ug, was reverse transcribed with random hexamers. TCRdb independently ran MiXCR on the immunoSEQ multiplex PCR reads; one entry per CDR3 protein. Of 150,000 or so distinct CDR3 sequences in the sample, around 93% are singletons; the top ten hold more than 0.14%. Source material: CD4+ T cells from PBMCs. All receptors derive from a human donor with Susac syndrome.

The CDR3 sequence is CSANRGTTEAFF. CDR3 nucleotides: TGCAGCGCAAACAGGGGTACCACTGAAGCTTTCTTT. The chain is built from TRBV29-1 and TRBJ1-1; 7 nucleotides match TRBD1. Germline CDR1 SQVTM, CDR2 ANQGSEA. V trimming: 7 bases; J trimming: 4 bases; junction bases outside the gene matches: 6. The CDR3 totals 12 residues.

J is TRBJ1-5 and V is TRBV20-1; D possibly corresponds to TRBD1 (6 bases). Germline-derived CDR1 and CDR2 are DFQATT and SNEGSKA (reference sequence). Trimming took 6 bases from V and 1 from J, leaving 10 bases between them. The CDR3 length is 13 residues. CDR3 nucleotide sequence: TGCAGTGCCGTCAGGGGAAGCAATCAGCCCCAGCATTTT. This translates into CSAVRGSNQPQHF.

The chain has TRBV9 and TRBJ2-3, with 7 bases identical to TRBD1. The CDR3 is 15 amino acids. The germline gives CDR1 SGDLS, CDR2 YYNGEE. The ends lost 4 bases at V and 5 bases at J; junction bases unmatched: 10. This chain's CDR3 is CASSSGTVQGDTQYF. CDR3 DNA: TGTGCCAGCAGCTCCGGGACAGTGCAGGGAGATACGCAGTATTTT.

This sequence joins TRBV7-6 and TRBJ1-2, with TRBD1 identical over 8 bases. The CDR3 loop spans 14 amino acids. J gave up 5 bases and V 5 bases, and 7 bases lay outside the gene matches. In germline, CDR1 is SGHVS, CDR2 FNYEAQ. CDR3 amino acids: CASSAGTGSYGYTF. CDR3 nucleotides: TGTGCCAGCAGCGCCGGGACAGGATCTTATGGCTACACCTTC.

The genes are TRBV4-2 and TRBJ2-3, with TRBD2 as a possible D gene (7 bases). CDR3 length: 17 residues. The V end was cut by 3 bases, the J end by 4 bases, with 20 bases between. The germline V gene has CDR1 LGHNA and CDR2 YNFKEQ. The CDR3 DNA is TGTGCCAGCAGCCAGGGGGTGGGGAGGGGGGGCGCAGATACGCAGTATTTT. Amino acids: CASSQGVGRGGADTQYF.

V is TRBV10-3 and J is TRBJ2-1; a weak D match, TRBD2 (6 bases). CDR3 length: 16 residues. The V end lost 7 bases, the J end lost 0 bases, and 16 bases lay between the germline ends. Germline V lookup: CDR1 ENHRY, CDR2 SYGVKD. DNA of the CDR3: TGTGCCATCACTGCGACTAGAACGAGCTCCTACAATGAGCAGTTCTTC. Translating gives CAITATRTSSYNEQFF.

The chain recombines TRBV20-1 with TRBJ1-2; D is ambiguous. Between the trimmed V and J ends, which lost 0 bases and 4 bases, there was a span of 12 bases. Germline values: CDR1 DFQATT, CDR2 SNEGSKA (reference sequence). This CDR3 region has 14 residues. The CDR3 protein is CSARDLKGVYGYTF. The CDR3 DNA sequence: TGCAGTGCTAGAGATTTGAAAGGCGTCTATGGCTACACCTTC.

V gene TRBV10-3 combines with J gene TRBJ2-1; D unclear. The CDR3 runs to 14 residues. Trimming shortened V by 7 bases and J by 9 bases, and 19 bases separated the two germline ends. Germline CDR1 and CDR2: ENHRY and SYGVKD. The chain's CDR3 is CAITLGSQHSEQFF. CDR3 coding DNA: TGTGCCATCACTCTAGGATCCCAACACAGTGAGCAGTTCTTC.

The chain uses TRBV29-1 and TRBJ2-1; unclear D gene. Germline V gene sequence: CDR1 SQVTM, CDR2 ANQGSEA. The CDR3 length is 14 residues. Trimming left V 7 bases short and J 0 bases short, with 13 bases between. CDR3 nucleotide sequence: TGCAGCGCCCTATTGAGGAGCTCCTACAATGAGCAGTTCTTC. This gives the protein CSALLRSSYNEQFF.

The chain joins TRBV18 to TRBJ1-2; TRBD1 matches at 9 bases. After removal of 3 bases from V and 5 bases from J, the junction contained 7 bases not matched to a gene. The CDR3 covers 15 residues. Germline V gene data show CDR1 as KGHSH and CDR2 as LQKENI. The CDR3 nucleotides are TGTGCCAGCTCACCTTCCTCCGGGACAGGGTATGGCTACACCTTC. Translating it yields CASSPSSGTGYGYTF.

The rearrangement links TRBV28 to TRBJ2-2; D not certain. V was shortened by 2 bases and J by 3 bases, with 4 bases between the two germline ends. This CDR3 has 13 amino acids. From germline, CDR1 is MDHEN and CDR2 SYDVKM. CDR3 sequence reads: CASSLPDTGELFF. For the CDR3, the DNA is TGTGCCAGCAGTTTACCGGACACCGGGGAGCTGTTTTTT.

V and J are TRBV20-1 and TRBJ2-4; 10 nucleotides align to TRBD1. CDR1 and CDR2 from the germline V gene are DFQATT and SNEGSKA (reference sequence). V lost 6 bases to trimming and J lost 3 bases; unmatched junction nucleotides: 5. The CDR3 is 14 residues long. The CDR3, as DNA: TGCAGTGCCGGGACAGGGGAAGTCAAAAACATTCAGTACTTC. Amino acids: CSAGTGEVKNIQYF.

The chain employs TRBV9 and TRBJ2-1, with 9 bases identical to TRBD2. Germline lookup yields CDR1 SGDLS and CDR2 YYNGEE. This CDR3 contains 16 residues. V shed 3 bases, J shed 3 bases, and the junction held 7 bases outside the gene matches. The CDR3 bases are TGTGCCAGCAGCGCCCTGGGTAGCGGGGGCTACAATGAGCAGTTCTTC. Its protein is CASSALGSGGYNEQFF.

CDR3 loop: CSVEGGAGSNRQFF. CDR3 bases: TGCAGCGTTGAGGGCGGGGCGGGCTCCAATCGGCAGTTCTTC. The chain combines TRBV29-1 with TRBJ2-1; D is possibly TRBD2 (6 bases). V was trimmed by 3 bases and J by 12 bases, leaving 21 bases between them. The CDR3 sequence is 14 residues long. In germline, CDR1 is SQVTM, CDR2 ANQGSEA.

This sequence joins TRBV20-1 and TRBJ2-5; no clear D. CDR1 and CDR2 from the germline V gene are DFQATT and SNEGSKA (reference sequence). V lost 6 bases and J 5 bases, leaving 7 bases between the germline ends. The CDR3 extends over 10 amino acids. The CDR3 sequence: CSAPLETQYF. The CDR3 nucleotides are TGCAGTGCCCCTCTGGAGACCCAGTACTTC.

This rearrangement joins TRBV28 to TRBJ2-5; D remains ambiguous. CDR1 is MDHEN and CDR2 is SYDVKM in the germline V gene. V was cut by 6 bases and J by 1 base, with 12 bases left in between. This CDR3 comprises 14 residues. This chain's CDR3 is CASRVYGIQETQYF. DNA of the CDR3: TGTGCCAGCAGAGTATACGGCATCCAAGAGACCCAGTACTTC.

J is TRBJ2-5 and V is TRBV29-1, with 11 bases fitting TRBD1. This CDR3 has 13 residues. Per the germline V gene, CDR1 is SQVTM and CDR2 is ANQGSEA. Germline trimming cut 6 bases from V and 5 bases from J; bases unmatched to any gene: 5. The CDR3: CSVRRDRGETQYF. The CDR3 DNA sequence: TGCAGCGTCCGCCGGGACAGGGGGGAGACCCAGTACTTC. The whole variable domain, filled in from reference TRBV29-1 and TRBJ2-5, reads SAVISQKPSRDICQRGTSLTIQCQVDSQVTMMFWYRQQPGQSLTLIATANQGSEATYESGFVIDKFPISRPNLTFSTLTVSNMSPEDSSIYLCSVRRDRGETQYFGPGTRLLVL.

This sequence joins TRBV6-4 and TRBJ2-1, with a tentative D call TRBD2 (6 bases). Germline assignment: CDR1 MRHNA and CDR2 SNTAGT. V was clipped by 10 bases and J by 9 bases, with 22 bases between them. The CDR3 loop spans 14 amino acids. CDR3 sequence: CATQVASDIGEQFF. The CDR3 DNA sequence: TGTGCCACTCAAGTGGCTAGCGATATCGGTGAGCAGTTCTTC.

This chain joins TRBV6-5 and TRBJ1-5; D remains unclear. Germline CDR1 is MNHEY and CDR2 is SVGAGI. The V end was cut by 9 bases, the J end by 1 base, with 7 bases between. The CDR3 is made up of 12 amino acids. This chain's CDR3 is CARHDSNQPQHF. DNA for the CDR3: TGTGCCAGGCACGACAGCAATCAGCCCCAGCATTTT.

The chain has TRBV5-6 and TRBJ2-7; D is perhaps TRBD1 (6 bases). Germline lookup yields CDR1 SGHDT and CDR2 YYEEEE. V lost 5 bases and J 5 bases, leaving 14 bases between the germline ends. This CDR3 is 13 amino acids long. CDR3 in DNA: TGTGCCAGCAGTTGGGACATCTCAGACGAGCAGTACTTC. Protein: CASSWDISDEQYF.

This CDR3 reads CASSPLAGVSDTQYF. The CDR3 DNA is TGTGCCAGCTCACCACTAGCGGGAGTTTCGGATACGCAGTATTTT. The V call is TRBV18, the J call TRBJ2-3, with TRBD2 matching 9 bases. V lost 1 base to trimming and J lost 6 bases; unmatched junction nucleotides: 5. This CDR3 is built from 15 residues. CDR1 and CDR2 (germline): KGHSH, LQKENI.

The V call is TRBV3-1, the J call TRBJ2-7; 13 positions agree with TRBD2. The CDR3 totals 14 residues. The trim removed 6 bases at V and 5 bases at J, leaving 4 bases unmatched. Germline values: CDR1 LGHDT, CDR2 YNNKEL (reference sequence). The CDR3 is CASRTSGGADEQYF. CDR3 nucleotides: TGTGCCAGCAGAACTAGCGGGGGGGCCGACGAGCAGTACTTC.

This chain uses TRBV28 with TRBJ1-6; D is undetermined. Trimming pared 1 base from V and 3 bases from J, leaving 4 bases between. The CDR3 totals 14 residues. From germline, CDR1 is MDHEN and CDR2 SYDVKM. The CDR3 spells CASSLFFYNSPLHF. The CDR3 DNA reads as TGTGCCAGCAGTTTATTCTTCTATAATTCACCCCTCCACTTT.

This CDR3 reads CASSDPTDRSSGANVLTF. The CDR3 DNA reads TGTGCCAGCAGCGACCCGACTGACAGGTCCTCTGGGGCCAACGTCCTGACTTTC. The rearrangement links TRBV9 to TRBJ2-6; D is perhaps TRBD1 (6 bases). Deletions cut 3 bases from V and 0 bases from J, with 16 bases between. Germline loops: CDR1 SGDLS, CDR2 YYNGEE. CDR3 length: 18 residues.

The chain couples TRBV20-1 to TRBJ2-5; 7 bases fit TRBD1. With V trimmed by 5 bases and J by 6 bases, 15 bases remained unmatched. Per the germline V gene, CDR1 is DFQATT and CDR2 is SNEGSKA (reference sequence). CDR3 size: 15 residues. CDR3 sequence: CSADTGAAQLKTQYF. The CDR3 DNA sequence: TGCAGTGCTGACACAGGGGCCGCGCAACTTAAGACCCAGTACTTC.

This chain joins TRBV10-3 and TRBJ2-3, with TRBD1 as a possible D gene (5 bases). Germline CDR1 reads ENHRY; CDR2 reads SYGVKD. Trimming left V 10 bases short and J 0 bases short, with 14 bases between. The CDR3 totals 14 residues. The CDR3 DNA reads TGTGCCACAAGACAGTCAGTGAGCACAGATACGCAGTATTTT. It translates to CATRQSVSTDTQYF.

CDR3 region: CASSYKPFGSSYNEQFF. CDR3 in DNA: TGTGCCAGCAGTTACAAACCTTTCGGGAGCTCCTACAATGAGCAGTTCTTC. The V call is TRBV6-5, the J call TRBJ2-1; D possibly corresponds to TRBD2 (6 bases). Trimming took 2 bases from V and 0 from J, leaving 14 bases between them. Germline CDR1 MNHEY, CDR2 SVGAGI. The CDR3 totals 17 residues.

This chain connects TRBV2 to TRBJ1-5; D is unresolved. The germline V gene encodes CDR1 SNHLY and CDR2 FYNNEI. The CDR3 extends over 14 amino acids. Trimming removed 2 bases at V and 3 bases at J, with 8 bases between. The CDR3: CASSEQDLNQPQHF. CDR3 bases: TGTGCCAGCAGTGAACAGGACCTCAATCAGCCCCAGCATTTT.

This clonotype was detected once. The chain joins TRBV7-9 to TRBJ1-2; the D gene is possibly TRBD1 (5 bases). V was shortened by 2 bases and J by 4 bases, with 14 bases between the two germline ends. The CDR3 covers 15 residues. The germline CDR1 and CDR2 sequences are SEHNR and FQNEAQ (reference sequence). CDR3 residues: CASSLTGQNFYGYTF. The CDR3 coding sequence is TGTGCCAGCAGCTTAACGGGGCAGAACTTCTATGGCTACACCTTC.

V and J are TRBV20-1 and TRBJ2-7; D gene uncertain. In germline, CDR1 is DFQATT, CDR2 SNEGSKA (reference sequence). V gave up 3 bases and J gave up 1 base, with 10 bases separating them. The CDR3 runs to 13 residues. The CDR3 spells CSASGQASYEQYF. As DNA, the CDR3 is TGCAGTGCTAGCGGGCAGGCTTCCTACGAGCAGTACTTC.

CDR3 sequence: CASSHITGVGAQSEQFF. CDR3 coding DNA: TGCGCCAGCAGCCATATAACAGGGGTGGGAGCACAGAGTGAGCAGTTCTTC. The chain joins TRBV4-1 to TRBJ2-1; 7 nucleotides match TRBD1. V lost 3 bases, J lost 9 bases, and 17 bases stayed unmatched. This CDR3 has 17 residues. Germline V gives CDR1 MGHRA, CDR2 YSYEKL.

For the CDR3, the DNA is TGCAGCGTTGATAATCGGGGAAGGGAGCAGTTCTTC. It specifies CSVDNRGREQFF. The chain uses TRBV29-1 and TRBJ2-1; D perhaps matches TRBD2 (5 bases). The CDR3 runs 12 residues. From germline, CDR1 is SQVTM and CDR2 ANQGSEA. V lost 3 bases, J lost 10 bases, and 13 bases lay in between.